This T cell receptor (beta chain) was identified in a study of T cell responses to AZD1222 COVID-19 vaccine. Study-wide results and limits: Repertoires were sampled only after the peak T cell response. At study baseline, merely six AZD1222 recipients were seropositive.

Looked up from germline, CDR1 is SGHNT and CDR2 is YENEEA. V dropped 1 base and J dropped 6; count of bases not matched to a gene: 3. The CDR3 runs 14 residues. Comment on this clone: Its antigen is currently unknown.

Method: immunoSEQ multiplex PCR; TCRdb's copy keeps in-frame clones and lacks some. The table records around 160,000 clones, about nine tenths of them present only once. The sample was peripheral blood, taken on day 0 of AZD1222 vaccination. The receptor comes from an adult in good health. The chain uses TRBV11-3 and TRBJ2-1; 7 nucleotides line up with TRBD1. The CDR3 here is CASSLVRGSNEQFF. The CDR3 DNA reads TGTGCCAGCAGCTTAGTCAGGGGGAGCAATGAGCAGTTCTTC.